A selection of T cell receptor beta chains follows, all from one sample in a study of T cell responses to AZD1222 COVID-19 vaccine. Some clones are missing from TCRdb's copy, which holds only in-frame ones; the method was immunoSEQ multiplex PCR. The table shows 120,000 or so clones, with about 90% occurring only once. The sequences come from peripheral blood, collected on day 0 of AZD1222 vaccination. The source of these receptors is an adult in good health. Each CDR3 is given with its conserved first and last residue. The D gene is left open where the match is weak. Some rows have no size entry. The others give once, few or many, or a class for an expanded clone.

j_gene: TRBJ2-7; d_gene: -; abundance: few; v_gene: TRBV2; CDR3nt: TGTGCCAGCAGTGCTTTCAGGGGCGGGTACGAGCAGTACTTC; CDR3aa: CASSAFRGGYEQYF
j_gene: TRBJ1-2; d_gene: -; abundance: -; v_gene: TRBV7-9; CDR3nt: TGTGCCAGCAGCGTGAACAGCTTGGCTAACTATGGCTACACCTTC; CDR3aa: CASSVNSLANYGYTF
j_gene: TRBJ1-1; d_gene: TRBD1; abundance: -; v_gene: TRBV18; CDR3nt: TGTGCCAGCTCACCACGATACGGACAGGGGAACACTGAAGCTTTCTTT; CDR3aa: CASSPRYGQGNTEAFF
j_gene: TRBJ2-7; d_gene: -; abundance: once; v_gene: TRBV23-1; CDR3nt: TGCGCCAGCAGTCAATCCGGCCAACTCCTTTCCTACGAGCAGTACTTC; CDR3aa: CASSQSGQLLSYEQYF
j_gene: TRBJ1-1; d_gene: -; abundance: -; v_gene: TRBV3-1/TRBV3-2; CDR3nt: TGTGCCAGCAGCACCAACACTGAAGCTTTCTTT; CDR3aa: CASSTNTEAFF
j_gene: TRBJ2-7; d_gene: TRBD1; abundance: -; v_gene: TRBV4-1; CDR3nt: TGCGCCAGCAGCCAATTTCAGACAGGGATATCCTACGAGCAGTACTTC; CDR3aa: CASSQFQTGISYEQYF
j_gene: TRBJ2-5; d_gene: -; abundance: -; v_gene: TRBV5-4; CDR3nt: TGTGCCAGCAGCTTTACTGGGGGAGAAGAGACCCAGTACTTC; CDR3aa: CASSFTGGEETQYF
j_gene: TRBJ1-5; d_gene: -; abundance: -; v_gene: TRBV28; CDR3nt: TGTGCCAGCAGTTTTGGGGGCTCATTCAATCAGCCCCAGCATTTT; CDR3aa: CASSFGGSFNQPQHF
j_gene: TRBJ2-7; d_gene: TRBD2; abundance: -; v_gene: TRBV6-5; CDR3nt: TGTGCCAGCAGCCTGAAAGCGGGAGGGTACGACGAGCAGTACTTC; CDR3aa: CASSLKAGGYDEQYF
j_gene: TRBJ2-7; d_gene: -; abundance: few; v_gene: TRBV2; CDR3nt: TGTGCCAGCAGTGAACAGGGGGAGGTATACGAGCAGTACTTC; CDR3aa: CASSEQGEVYEQYF
j_gene: TRBJ1-2; d_gene: TRBD1; abundance: -; v_gene: TRBV19; CDR3nt: TGTGCCAGTAGTATTTCCGGGACAGCTAACTATGGCTACACCTTC; CDR3aa: CASSISGTANYGYTF
j_gene: TRBJ2-1; d_gene: -; abundance: once; v_gene: TRBV19; CDR3nt: TGTGCCAGTAGTACGACTAGTCGTTACCCTTACAATGAGCAGTTCTTC; CDR3aa: CASSTTSRYPYNEQFF
j_gene: TRBJ2-5; d_gene: TRBD2; abundance: -; v_gene: TRBV9; CDR3nt: TGTGCCAGCAGCGTAGGGAGACTAGCGGGAGTCTTCACCGAGACCCAGTACTTC; CDR3aa: CASSVGRLAGVFTETQYF
j_gene: TRBJ2-3; d_gene: TRBD1; abundance: -; v_gene: TRBV24-1; CDR3nt: TGTGCCACCAGTGACCCGGGACAGGTTTACACAGATACGCAGTATTTT; CDR3aa: CATSDPGQVYTDTQYF
j_gene: TRBJ2-5; d_gene: -; abundance: -; v_gene: TRBV2; CDR3nt: TGTGCCAGCAGTGATCGCGCCAACCGGGGGGAGACCCAGTACTTC; CDR3aa: CASSDRANRGETQYF
j_gene: TRBJ2-3; d_gene: -; abundance: -; v_gene: TRBV24-1; CDR3nt: TGTGCCACCAGTGATTCGCGGGCGATAGAAGCGCAGTATTTT; CDR3aa: CATSDSRAIEAQYF
j_gene: TRBJ1-5; d_gene: -; abundance: -; v_gene: TRBV5-1; CDR3nt: TGCGCCAGCAGCCCAAGAGGAGGGGTGCCCAATCAGCCCCAGCATTTT; CDR3aa: CASSPRGGVPNQPQHF
j_gene: TRBJ1-1; d_gene: -; abundance: -; v_gene: TRBV19; CDR3nt: TGTGCCAGTCACGGAGGGTACACTGAAGCTTTCTTT; CDR3aa: CASHGGYTEAFF
j_gene: TRBJ2-7; d_gene: -; abundance: -; v_gene: TRBV7-2; CDR3nt: TGTGCCAGCAGCTTAGCGGGAGTCGACGAGCAGTACTTC; CDR3aa: CASSLAGVDEQYF
j_gene: TRBJ2-2; d_gene: -; abundance: -; v_gene: TRBV7-3; CDR3nt: TGTGCCAGCAGCTTATTGACCTGGGGATCCGGGGAGCTGTTTTTT; CDR3aa: CASSLLTWGSGELFF
j_gene: TRBJ2-2; d_gene: TRBD1; abundance: -; v_gene: TRBV6-5; CDR3nt: TGTGCCAGCAGTTACGTTCAGGGGGCGGCCGGGGAGCTGTTTTTT; CDR3aa: CASSYVQGAAGELFF
j_gene: TRBJ2-5; d_gene: -; abundance: -; v_gene: TRBV6-2/TRBV6-3; CDR3nt: TGTGCCAGCAGCCGCAGACTGTCAGCGCAAGAGACCCAGTACTTC; CDR3aa: CASSRRLSAQETQYF
j_gene: TRBJ2-6; d_gene: -; abundance: -; v_gene: TRBV28; CDR3nt: TGTGCCAGCAGTTCCTTCACGGGGACTGGGGCCAACGTCCTGACTTTC; CDR3aa: CASSSFTGTGANVLTF
j_gene: TRBJ2-1; d_gene: -; abundance: few; v_gene: TRBV20-1; CDR3nt: TGCAGTGCCCTGCACTACAATGAGCAGTTCTTC; CDR3aa: CSALHYNEQFF
j_gene: TRBJ2-1; d_gene: TRBD2; abundance: -; v_gene: TRBV2; CDR3nt: TGTGCCAGCAGTGGGGGGACTAGCGCATACAATGAGCAGTTCTTC; CDR3aa: CASSGGTSAYNEQFF
j_gene: TRBJ2-7; d_gene: TRBD2; abundance: -; v_gene: TRBV11-3; CDR3nt: TGTGCCAGCAGCCCGCGGTGGCGGGAGGGCCTAGATGAGCAGTACTTC; CDR3aa: CASSPRWREGLDEQYF
j_gene: TRBJ2-5; d_gene: -; abundance: -; v_gene: TRBV7-9; CDR3nt: TGTGCCAGCAGCTTGACAGCACCGGAGACCCAGTACTTC; CDR3aa: CASSLTAPETQYF
j_gene: TRBJ1-4; d_gene: TRBD1; abundance: -; v_gene: TRBV5-1; CDR3nt: TGCGCCAGCAGCTTGGTCCCCAGGGGGGATGAAAAACTGTTTTTT; CDR3aa: CASSLVPRGDEKLFF
j_gene: TRBJ1-2; d_gene: -; abundance: -; v_gene: TRBV6-6; CDR3nt: TGTGCCAGCACCTCCGGGGCAGATTATGGCTACACCTTC; CDR3aa: CASTSGADYGYTF
j_gene: TRBJ2-7; d_gene: TRBD2; abundance: -; v_gene: TRBV6-2/TRBV6-3; CDR3nt: TGTGCCAGCAGTGGATCCGGGACTAGCGGGGGGTTTACCTACGAGCAGTACTTC; CDR3aa: CASSGSGTSGGFTYEQYF
j_gene: TRBJ1-4; d_gene: -; abundance: -; v_gene: TRBV7-2; CDR3nt: TGTGCCAGCAGCTTACAGGGAGCAGCTAATGAAAAACTGTTTTTT; CDR3aa: CASSLQGAANEKLFF
j_gene: TRBJ2-7; d_gene: -; abundance: -; v_gene: TRBV27; CDR3nt: TGTGCCAGCAGTTTAGATGGACCCGGCTACGAGCAGTACTTC; CDR3aa: CASSLDGPGYEQYF
j_gene: TRBJ2-2; d_gene: -; abundance: -; v_gene: TRBV4-1; CDR3nt: TGCGCCAGCAGCCAAGAGCCGGTGAACACCGGGGAGCTGTTTTTT; CDR3aa: CASSQEPVNTGELFF